This T cell receptor (beta chain) appears in the sequencing data of a study of CD8 T cells in Susac syndrome. The wider study: At the time of blood draw, patients with Susac syndrome were therapy-naive, receiving corticosteroids, or receiving intravenous immunoglobulin alone.

V dropped 1 base and J dropped 5 bases, with 11 bases sitting between them. This CDR3 has 15 residues. Germline V gene data show CDR1 as SGHTA and CDR2 as FQGNSA. With random hexamers, 0.5 to 1 ug RNA was reverse transcribed. immunoSEQ multiplex PCR amplified TCR beta CDR3 across 54 Vbeta, 13 Jbeta. MiXCR, applied by TCRdb to the immunoSEQ multiplex PCR reads, yields one record per CDR3 protein. The sample shows over 150,000 distinct CDR3 sequences, roughly 94% of them seen only once. Bulk CD8+ and CD4+ cells came from magnetic negative isolation; CD8+ TEMRA by FACS. The chain recombines TRBV7-2 with TRBJ2-2, with D hard to call. The sequenced material came from CD4+ T cells from PBMCs. This TCR was recovered from a human donor with Susac syndrome. CDR3 nucleotide sequence: TGTGCCAGCAGCTTAGAGTTTCCGGATACCGGGGAGCTGTTTTTT. Its translation: CASSLEFPDTGELFF.